The rows below give T cell receptor beta chains drawn from one sample of a study of cytomegalovirus exposure and HLA in healthy donors. Measured with immunoSEQ multiplex PCR; TCRdb has only the in-frame clones, and not every one. The repertoire holds 150,000 or so clones, with roughly 80% as singletons. Sequenced sample: PBMCs. Receptor source: a woman younger than 35 in good health and CMV-seronegative. The CDR3 runs from the conserved cysteine through the conserved F or W. Some rows have no size entry. The others give once, few or many, or a class for an expanded clone.

>NA|TRBJ2-7|TRBV28
CASISGTGLANSYEQYF
>NA|TRBJ2-3|TRBV5-4
CASSLNPAGNTQYF
>NA|TRBJ2-1|TRBV29-1
CSVARGTGPSNEQFF
>NA|TRBJ2-7|TRBV19
CASSVRTSGTVYEQYF
>NA|TRBJ2-1|TRBV7-9
CASIPATRGIGDEQFF
>NA|TRBJ2-7|TRBV14
CASSLGLAVGYEQYF
>once|TRBJ2-6|TRBV15
CAATTGDSGANVLTF
>NA|TRBJ1-4|TRBV6-1
CASSTRDRSNEKLFF
>NA|NA|TRBV5-6
CASSLGDRLYYEQYF
>NA|TRBJ2-1|TRBV4-2
CASSQVEGILGNEQFF
>few|TRBJ2-7|TRBV6-6
CASSPGLAGSYYEQYF
>NA|TRBJ2-3|TRBV2
CASMVVAGDTQYF
>NA|TRBJ2-3|TRBV11-3
CASSRQGVTDTQYF
>NA|TRBJ1-2|TRBV7-9
CSSSLASQLTNYGYTF
>NA|TRBJ2-7|TRBV7-2
CASSSPRDSSQQYF
>NA|TRBJ1-3|TRBV7-2
CASSLGGGGNTIYF
>once|TRBJ1-2|TRBV6-5
CASRRDRGYGYTF
>NA|TRBJ2-5|TRBV28
CASRLHGPAAGQETQYF
>NA|TRBJ2-7|TRBV19
CASSPPGGIRWQYF
>NA|TRBJ2-1|TRBV11-3
CASSATSNEQFF
>NA|TRBJ2-1|TRBV10-3
CAIVDPGLAGLLGNEQFF
>NA|TRBJ2-2|TRBV5-6
CASSYGSHTGELFF
>NA|TRBJ1-2|TRBV27
CASSLFGGLYGYTF
>NA|TRBJ2-3|TRBV5-1
CASSLQGSSTDTQYF
>NA|TRBJ2-3|TRBV10-1
CASSEDVSGKGTDTQYF
>NA|TRBJ2-3|TRBV5-4
CASSLELAGPTDTQYF
>NA|TRBJ2-1|TRBV7-2
CASSLGQGLLNEQFF
>once|TRBJ2-1|TRBV11-2
CASSSTSGRGNEQFF
>NA|TRBJ2-3|TRBV6-4
CASTRRDGRAWTDTQYF
>NA|TRBJ1-2|TRBV30
CAWSVRQGYGYTF
>NA|TRBJ2-7|TRBV30
CAWRGTDTYEQYF
>NA|TRBJ1-2|TRBV4-3
CASSQEGGGFGYTF
>NA|TRBJ2-1|TRBV29-1
CSAGTSGRARNEQFF
>NA|TRBJ2-3|TRBV2
CASNWDYERGLTDTQYF
>NA|TRBJ2-2|TRBV6-1
CASSRLKNTGELFF